Following are 27 T cell receptor beta chains from one sample sequenced in a study of CD8 T cells in ankylosing spondylitis. TCRdb re-called the 5' RACE reads with MiXCR, one entry per CDR3 protein. The data hold hundreds of thousands of distinct CDR3 sequences, with 10% to 15% observed a single time. The study's findings and limits: For ankylosing spondylitis blood, a TCR beta motif of eight or nine highly homologous variants appeared characteristic.

Their target antigens are unknown. The source material was blood, either unsorted or a sorted T cell fraction (not recorded which). The receptors derive from a male donor with ankylosing spondylitis.

The sample holds a few counts of this clonotype. The chain combines TRBV11-2 with TRBJ2-5, with 7 bases fitting TRBD1. J lost 2 bases, V lost 5 bases, and 8 bases had no gene match. CDR1 is SGHAT and CDR2 is FQNNGV in the germline V gene. The CDR3 totals 15 residues. CDR3 sequence (DNA): TGTGCCAGCAGCCGTGGACAGGCGCTACAAGAGACCCAGTACTTC. Protein sequence: CASSRGQALQETQYF.

The V call is TRBV7-2, the J call TRBJ2-5, with 12 bases lining up with TRBD2. Per the germline V gene, CDR1 is SGHTA and CDR2 is FQGNSA. This CDR3 has 14 amino acids. V gave up 5 bases and J gave up 5 bases; unmatched junction bases: 3. The CDR3 DNA reads TGTGCCAGCAGCCGAACTAGCGGGAGGGAGACCCAGTACTTC. Translated: CASSRTSGRETQYF.

V gene TRBV20-1 combines with J gene TRBJ2-5; D is uncertain. V gave up 8 bases and J gave up 5 bases, with 9 bases separating them. CDR1 is DFQATT and CDR2 is SNEGSKA in the germline V gene (reference sequence). The CDR3 totals 10 residues. The CDR3: CSTSGETQYF. CDR3 coding DNA: TGCAGTACATCTGGCGAGACCCAGTACTTC.

The gene calls are TRBV4-3 and TRBJ2-6; D ambiguous. The CDR3 totals 16 residues. CDR1 is LGHNA, CDR2 YSLEER, per germline. The V gene lost 0 bases and the J gene lost 0 bases, with 6 bases spanning the gap. CDR3 region: CASSQESVSGANVLTF. The CDR3 region has the DNA TGCGCCAGCAGCCAAGAATCGGTCTCTGGGGCCAACGTCCTGACTTTC.

This clonotype came up a few times. The chain recombines TRBV5-1 with TRBJ2-7; perhaps TRBD2 as D (6 bases). CDR1 and CDR2 from the germline V gene are SGHRS and YFSETQ. V lost 0 bases and J 1 base, leaving 14 bases between the germline ends. The CDR3 sequence is 16 residues long. Written as DNA, the CDR3 is TGCGCCAGCAGCTTGGTAGGAGGGGTGGATTCCTACGAGCAGTACTTC. It is translated as CASSLVGGVDSYEQYF. The variable domain in full, with the rest retrieved from reference TRBV5-1 and TRBJ2-7, is KAGVTQTPRYLIKTRGQQVTLSCSPISGHRSVSWYQQTPGQGLQFLFEYFSETQRNKGNFPGRFSGRQFSNSRSEMNVSTLELGDSALYLCASSLVGGVDSYEQYFGPGTRLTVT.

This clonotype was picked up a small number of times. In DNA form, the CDR3 reads TGCGCCAGCAGCCAAGAGGGCAGTCGAACCTACGAGCAGTACTTC. Its translation: CASSQEGSRTYEQYF. The chain uses TRBV4-3 and TRBJ2-7; D unresolved. V dropped 0 bases and J dropped 2 bases, with 11 bases sitting between them. Germline loops: CDR1 LGHNA, CDR2 YSLEER. The CDR3 runs to 15 residues.

This clonotype has at least ten counts. V is TRBV20-1 and J is TRBJ2-3, with D tentatively TRBD1 or TRBD2 (5 bases each). The germline V gene encodes CDR1 DFQATT and CDR2 SNEGSKA (reference sequence). The V end was cut by 3 bases, the J end by 4 bases, with 11 bases between. The CDR3 sequence is 13 residues long. CDR3 DNA sequence: TGCAGTGCTAGTCCCGGGACGGCAGATACGCAGTATTTT. This translates into CSASPGTADTQYF.

This clonotype was detected ten times or more. This chain joins TRBV10-2 and TRBJ2-3, with 14 bases that match TRBD2. V dropped 4 bases and J dropped 8; count of bases not matched to a gene: 5. The CDR3 contains 15 residues. The germline gives CDR1 WSHSY, CDR2 SAAADI. This chain's CDR3 is CASSGTSGRPVTQYF. The DNA for the CDR3 is TGCGCCAGCAGTGGGACTAGCGGGAGGCCTGTTACGCAGTATTTT.

This clonotype was counted a few times. This chain connects TRBV10-1 to TRBJ2-5; 10 bases agree with TRBD2. Unmatched junction bases numbered 5, after V lost 5 bases and J lost 5 bases. The CDR3 is 14 residues long. Germline assignment: CDR1 WNHNN and CDR2 SYGVQD (reference sequence). The CDR3 nucleotides read TGCGCCAGCAGTAGCGGGAGGGCAGGGGAGACCCAGTACTTC. Translated: CASSSGRAGETQYF.

The genes are TRBV5-1 and TRBJ2-2; 9 bases agree with TRBD1. Germline V gene sequence: CDR1 SGHRS, CDR2 YFSETQ. The length of the CDR3 is 16 residues. Trimming cost V 3 bases and J 0 bases; bases outside gene matches: 3. The CDR3 DNA reads as TGCGCCAGCAGCTGGGGGACAGGGACGAACACCGGGGAGCTGTTTTTT. It specifies CASSWGTGTNTGELFF.

This clonotype occurred many times. The chain combines TRBV29-1 with TRBJ2-1, with a weak D call TRBD2 (5 bases). Trimming left V 5 bases short and J 9 bases short, with 8 bases between. This CDR3 spans 10 amino acids. Germline CDR1 SQVTM, CDR2 ANQGSEA. The CDR3 sequence: CSVQRVEQFF. In nucleotides, the CDR3 is TGCAGCGTTCAGAGGGTTGAGCAGTTCTTC.

The chain carries TRBV5-1 and TRBJ2-5; 7 bases match TRBD1. The CDR3 sequence is 15 residues long. J lost 2 bases, V lost 3 bases, and 7 bases had no gene match. Germline V gene lookup returns CDR1 SGHRS and CDR2 YFSETQ. This chain's CDR3 is CASSWGTALQETQYF. The CDR3 DNA reads as TGCGCCAGCAGCTGGGGGACAGCCCTTCAAGAGACCCAGTACTTC.

There are many counts of this clonotype. This sequence joins TRBV29-1 and TRBJ2-3, with 7 bases matching TRBD1. Trimming cost V 3 bases and J 1 base; bases outside gene matches: 7. This CDR3 contains 15 residues. From germline, CDR1 is SQVTM and CDR2 ANQGSEA. The CDR3 DNA follows: TGCAGCGTTGAGTATTCTACAGGGGGCACAGATACGCAGTATTTT. It specifies CSVEYSTGGTDTQYF.

This chain uses TRBV10-2 with TRBJ2-7; D is uncertain. This CDR3 contains 12 residues. The germline gives CDR1 WSHSY, CDR2 SAAADI. The V end was cut by 2 bases, the J end by 2 bases, with 4 bases between. The DNA for the CDR3 is TGCGCCAGCAGTGAGACAACCTACGAGCAGTACTTC. Amino acids: CASSETTYEQYF.

The chain has TRBV5-1 and TRBJ2-7; 11 bases map to TRBD2. Germline values: CDR1 SGHRS, CDR2 YFSETQ. This CDR3 is 18 amino acids long. V lost 3 bases, J lost 3 bases, and 14 bases stayed unmatched. The CDR3 DNA reads TGCGCCAGCAGCTCGAGACTAGCGGGAAATTCATTCCACTACGAGCAGTACTTC. Its translation is CASSSRLAGNSFHYEQYF. Filled out from reference TRBV5-1 and TRBJ2-7, the complete variable domain reads KAGVTQTPRYLIKTRGQQVTLSCSPISGHRSVSWYQQTPGQGLQFLFEYFSETQRNKGNFPGRFSGRQFSNSRSEMNVSTLELGDSALYLCASSSRLAGNSFHYEQYFGPGTRLTVT.

J is TRBJ2-7 and V is TRBV7-3; D ambiguous. Germline V gives CDR1 SGHTA, CDR2 FQGTGA. The germline V and J ends were trimmed by 5 bases and 6 bases, with 8 bases remaining between them. The CDR3 totals 11 residues. This CDR3 is CASSDGSEQYF. DNA of the CDR3: TGTGCCAGCAGCGACGGGTCCGAGCAGTACTTC.

Here the CDR3 reads CASSLGLLSGSSTDTQYF. The DNA of the CDR3 is TGTGCCAGCAGCTTAGGCCTCCTTAGCGGTTCTAGCACAGATACGCAGTATTTT. The rearrangement joins TRBV11-2 to TRBJ2-3; a possible D gene is TRBD2 (6 bases). The CDR3 runs 18 residues. Germline CDR1 is SGHAT and CDR2 is FQNNGV. The germline V and J ends were trimmed by 1 base and 0 bases, with 17 bases remaining between them.

There are a few counts of this clonotype. The chain uses TRBV7-9 and TRBJ1-3, with 12 bases lining up with TRBD1. This CDR3 contains 15 residues. Germline CDR1 SEHNR, CDR2 FQNEAQ (reference sequence). The V segment lost 6 bases and the J segment 7 bases; nucleotides outside the gene matches: 7. This CDR3 is CASSFAGTGGNTIYF. CDR3 sequence (DNA): TGTGCCAGCAGTTTCGCCGGGACAGGGGGCAACACCATATATTTT.

This clonotype was recorded a few times. The rearrangement uses TRBV4-1 and TRBJ2-1, with D perhaps given as TRBD1 or TRBD2 (6 bases each). The germline V gene has CDR1 MGHRA and CDR2 YSYEKL. The length of the CDR3 is 16 residues. V was trimmed by 3 bases and J by 3 bases, leaving 15 bases between them. The CDR3 here is CASSQEKGGSYNEQFF. The CDR3 coding sequence is TGCGCCAGCAGCCAGGAAAAAGGGGGGAGCTACAATGAGCAGTTCTTC.

The chain uses TRBV12-3 or TRBV12-4 and TRBJ2-2; D is uncertain. This CDR3 has 11 amino acids. The ends were cut back, 5 bases at V and 10 bases at J, with 8 bases in the middle. As DNA, the CDR3 is TGTGCCAGCAGTCCTCGCTCGGAGCTGTTTTTT. This codes for CASSPRSELFF.

This clonotype was found a few times. The V and J genes are TRBV5-1 and TRBJ1-1; D uncertain. CDR3 length: 15 residues. Per the germline V gene, CDR1 is SGHRS and CDR2 is YFSETQ. V lost 3 bases, J lost 8 bases, and 20 bases lay in between. CDR3 in amino acids: CASSWGGGILEEAFF. The DNA of the CDR3 is TGCGCCAGCAGCTGGGGAGGCGGGATTTTAGAGGAAGCTTTCTTT. Full variable domain (rest looked up from reference TRBV5-1 and TRBJ1-1): KAGVTQTPRYLIKTRGQQVTLSCSPISGHRSVSWYQQTPGQGLQFLFEYFSETQRNKGNFPGRFSGRQFSNSRSEMNVSTLELGDSALYLCASSWGGGILEEAFFGQGTRLTVV.

The chain joins TRBV7-8 to TRBJ1-1; perhaps TRBD1 as D (5 bases). Germline assignment: CDR1 SGHVS and CDR2 FQNEAQ. The CDR3 covers 15 residues. V lost 1 base and J lost 10, with 19 bases in between. For the CDR3, the DNA is TGTGCCAGCAGCTTAGTAGTTGGGGGACTTTCGCGAGCTTTCTTT. Encoded protein: CASSLVVGGLSRAFF.

This chain links TRBV6-2 or TRBV6-3 with TRBJ2-6; D not resolved. The germline V gene encodes CDR1 MNHEY and CDR2 SVGEGT. The V gene lost 6 bases and the J gene lost 1 base, with 10 bases spanning the gap. CDR3 size: 15 residues. The CDR3 nucleotides read TGTGCCAGCAGGACCCCCGGGTCTGGGGCCAACGTCCTGACTTTC. Protein product: CASRTPGSGANVLTF.

This clonotype was recorded many times. V and J are TRBV29-1 and TRBJ2-3; 7 nucleotides match TRBD1. Losses at the gene ends were 4 bases for V and 4 bases for J; bases not matched to a gene: 8. The CDR3 is made up of 14 amino acids. The germline CDR1 and CDR2 sequences are SQVTM and ANQGSEA. The CDR3 is CSVGPYRGSDTQYF. The CDR3 nucleotides read TGCAGCGTTGGCCCATACAGGGGATCAGATACGCAGTATTTT.

As to this clonotype: A much bigger clone sits one base away, suggesting this may be a read error. The chain has TRBV20-1 and TRBJ2-5, with D possibly being TRBD1 (5 bases). CDR1 and CDR2 from the germline V gene are DFQATT and SNEGSKA (reference sequence). With 1 base removed from V and 7 bases from J, the gap between germline ends came to 13 bases. CDR3 length equals 13 residues. The CDR3 nucleotides are TGCAGTGCTAGAGTTGGCAGTGGGGCGACCCAGTACTTC. Encoded protein: CSARVGSGATQYF.

The chain uses TRBV7-2 and TRBJ2-1, with D possibly TRBD1 on 6 matching bases. The V gene's germline CDR1 is SGHTA and CDR2 FQGNSA. Trimming cost V 4 bases and J 4 bases, with 11 bases left between them. The CDR3 loop spans 14 amino acids. In DNA form, the CDR3 reads TGTGCCAGCAGCTCCCGGGACATTTACAATGAGCAGTTCTTC. Amino acid sequence: CASSSRDIYNEQFF.

This clonotype occurred a few times. The chain is built from TRBV10-3 and TRBJ2-5, with D unresolved. This CDR3 has 13 amino acids. Trimming shortened V by 3 bases and J by 7 bases, and 12 bases separated the two germline ends. Germline values: CDR1 ENHRY, CDR2 SYGVKD. CDR3 bases: TGTGCCATCAGTGAACAGCGCCTCGGGACCCAGTACTTC. Translation gives CAISEQRLGTQYF.